This T cell receptor (beta chain) was obtained from a study of T cells in Graves' hyperthyroidism and ophthalmopathy. This clonotype has ten or more counts. Amplification of TCR beta CDR3 regions used RNA as the template. An initial round of RT-PCR targeting the TCR CDR3 relied on the HTBI primer set. One entry per CDR3 protein, called by TCRdb with MiXCR from the multiplex PCR reads. Of 550,000 to 700,000 distinct CDR3 sequences listed, approximately 15% are singletons. In germline, CDR1 is SGHVS, CDR2 FNYEAQ. This CDR3 spans 16 amino acids. J gave up 2 bases and V 5 bases, and 8 bases lay outside the gene matches.

This TCR came from a woman aged 35 to 49 with Graves' ophthalmopathy. This sequence joins TRBV7-6 and TRBJ2-7, with 11 bases identical to TRBD2. Material: blood. In DNA form, the CDR3 reads TGTGCCAGCAGCCCGGGACCGGGACTAGCGGCCTACGAGCAGTACTTC. This translates into CASSPGPGLAAYEQYF.